These 8 T cell receptor beta chains originate from one sample sequenced in a study of control samples from healthy donors and cancer patients. The table came from immunoSEQ multiplex PCR; TCRdb's copy has only in-frame clones and leaves some out. The sample holds about 77,000 clones, approximately 92% seen once. Sequencing was done on a sample of blood. These receptor sequences come from a woman aged 55-69 years in good health.

The chain is built from TRBV19 and TRBJ1-2; D uncertain. Germline V CDR1 and CDR2: LNHDA, SQIVND (reference sequence). This CDR3 has 13 residues. V lost 3 bases, J lost 4 bases, and 9 bases lay in between. The CDR3 DNA reads as TGTGCCAGTAGTATGAGTCAGACCTATGGCTACACCTTC. It is translated as CASSMSQTYGYTF.

V usage is TRBV28 and J usage is TRBJ2-5; either TRBD1 or TRBD2 may fit D (5 bases each). The CDR3 length is 13 residues. Germline CDR1 reads MDHEN; CDR2 reads SYDVKM. Trimming pared 6 bases from V and 7 bases from J, leaving 15 bases between. The CDR3 here is CASSLDGALTQYF. CDR3 nucleotide sequence: TGTGCCAGCAGCCTCGACGGGGCGCTGACCCAGTACTTC. The variable domain in full, completed from reference TRBV28 and TRBJ2-5, reads DVKVTQSSRYLVKRTGEKVFLECVQDMDHENMFWYRQDPGLGLRLIYFSYDVKMKEKGDIPEGYSVSREKKERFSLILESASTNQTSMYLCASSLDGALTQYFGPGTRLLVL.

The chain links TRBV28 to TRBJ1-2; TRBD1 might be the D (5 bases). Trimming stripped 6 bases from V and 2 bases from J, with 13 bases between. The CDR3 is made up of 14 amino acids. Germline assignment: CDR1 MDHEN and CDR2 SYDVKM. CDR3 region: CASRRGVENYGYTF. DNA of the CDR3: TGTGCCAGCAGGCGGGGGGTGGAAAACTATGGCTACACCTTC.

The chain uses TRBV29-1 and TRBJ2-3; 8 bases align to TRBD2. The CDR3 consists of 14 residues. Trimming at V came to 6 bases and at J to 2 bases, leaving 7 bases not matched to a gene. The germline V gene has CDR1 SQVTM and CDR2 ANQGSEA. DNA for the CDR3: TGCAGCGTCGTTACTAGCGGCCTCACAGATACGCAGTATTTT. Its protein product is CSVVTSGLTDTQYF.

The chain carries TRBV6-4 and TRBJ2-3; 8 nucleotides align to TRBD1. The CDR3 spans 14 residues. Germline V gene data show CDR1 as MRHNA and CDR2 as SNTAGT. V was clipped by 3 bases and J by 4 bases; unmatched bases: 3. CDR3 bases: TGTGCCAGCAGTGAACTGACAGGGGCAGATACGCAGTATTTT. Amino acids: CASSELTGADTQYF.

The chain joins TRBV11-3 to TRBJ2-1, with D hard to call. CDR3 length: 14 amino acids. CDR1 SGHNT and CDR2 YENEEA come from the germline V gene. V was trimmed by 0 bases and J by 5 bases, leaving 8 bases between them. This chain's CDR3 is CASSLEGGNNEQFF. The DNA for the CDR3 is TGTGCCAGCAGCTTAGAAGGTGGGAACAATGAGCAGTTCTTC.

The chain employs TRBV9 and TRBJ2-2; no firm D call. The CDR3 is 13 residues long. With 0 bases removed from V and 7 bases from J, the gap between germline ends came to 7 bases. Germline CDR1 and CDR2: SGDLS and YYNGEE. CDR3 nucleotides: TGTGCCAGCAGCGTAGTACAGATCGGGGAGCTGTTTTTT. Its translation: CASSVVQIGELFF.

This clone was detected only once. The V and J genes are TRBV5-1 and TRBJ1-2, with 11 bases aligning to TRBD1. This CDR3 region has 15 residues. Germline lookup yields CDR1 SGHRS and CDR2 YFSETQ. V was clipped by 3 bases and J by 8 bases; unmatched bases: 9. The DNA of the CDR3 is TGCGCCAGCAGCTGGGACCGGACAGGGGGCGCCGGCTACACCTTC. It translates to CASSWDRTGGAGYTF.